This TCR beta chain was captured in a study of regulatory T cells in long-lasting Graves disease (TCRdb year 2021). A note on the overall study: Antithyroid drugs had been taken for less than 3 months by newly diagnosed Graves' disease patients. This study used TCR sequencing and RNA sequencing of peripheral blood to compare persistent Graves' disease patients against newly diagnosed Graves' disease patients. The study was conducted in China and was registered as a clinical trial. A total of roughly 35 samples underwent TCR sequencing: around 13 from persistent and roughly 20 from newly diagnosed Graves' disease patients. Here is what the overall study found, with its caveats: Sequencing and analysis were limited to the TCR beta chain. TRBV28, TRBJ1-2 and TRBJ2-5 were preferentially used in persistent disease, while TRBV20-1 and TRBJ2-1 were favored in newly diagnosed disease. Compared with newly diagnosed patients, persistent Graves' disease patients had lower TCR Shannon entropy and fewer highly expanded clones, which suggests clonal expansion. More public clonotypes were shared among persistent patients (roughly 2,700) than among newly diagnosed patients (approximately 1,000). As a limitation, the authors acknowledged that the small sample size may reduce accuracy. Only peripheral blood was studied, because thyroid tissue, the primary lesion, was inaccessible.

In light of the paper, this sample's time point label describes: newly diagnosed GD, antithyroid drugs for less than 3 months. RNA was extracted from PBMCs in TRIzol for both TCR sequencing and RNA sequencing. The diagnosis of Graves' disease followed American Thyroid Association guidelines. Patients for the study were recruited at an endocrinology department in Xi'an, China. Each patient gave 8.5 to 9.5 milliliters of peripheral blood, collected in an EDTA anticoagulant tube. Ficoll Paque Plus density gradient separation was used to isolate PBMCs, and no further T cell sorting was done. An Agilent 2100 Bioanalyzer and agarose gel were used to check RNA quality, while a NanoDrop 2000 measured RNA concentration. The CDR3 has 15 amino acids, counting the end cysteine and phenylalanine. The kept DNA is CDR3 alone, 45 bases in frame from the first base. From V the trimming removes 5 bases and from J it removes 5 bases, while the gene matches leave 5 bases of the junction unaccounted for. Per the germline V gene (reference sequence), LNHNV is the CDR1 and YYDKDF is the CDR2.

Library prep was done by multiplex PCR. Sequencing took place on an Illumina HiSeq 4000. To build TCR beta libraries, CDR3 regions were amplified by Arm-PCR using iRepertoire HTBI primers. PCR products were gel purified before sequencing. The authors processed their data as follows. Across samples, 60 to 80 TRBV and over 11 TRBJ segments were identified and used for gene usage analysis of CDR3 amino acid clonotypes. Filtered high-quality paired reads were merged into contigs using COPE and FqMerger. BLAST was used to align contigs to IMGT TRBV, TRBD and TRBJ reference genes, with CDR3 defined following IMGT. Highly expanded clones were defined as clonotypes with a frequency above 0.1%. Repertoire diversity was measured by Shannon entropy, and V-J evenness by the Gini coefficient. Clonotypes shared by more than one individual were considered public. Starting from the raw public reads, TCRdb applied fastp trimming at Q25, assembled clones with MiXCR and retained in-frame beta chains. Each entry is one CDR3 protein sequence, shown with its most common DNA and genes. These V and J calls derive from TCRdb rather than the authors' analysis. The sample table records more than 350,000 distinct CDR3 sequences; about 15% of these occur just once. 16% of the sample belongs to the ten largest clones.

This clonotype showed up many times. This receptor's antigen is unknown. Per-base qualities were not stored, and no clone one base away is much larger. The same data also went into a second study, on T cells in Graves' hyperthyroidism and ophthalmopathy. From that second study: Stable Graves' hyperthyroidism was defined as the absence of progression to ophthalmopathy over 18 months of follow-up. The hyperthyroidism patients were between 18 and 65 years old and newly diagnosed, with a disease duration of less than 2 months. Exclusion was applied to patients with uncontrolled infections, other autoimmune diseases, pregnancy or lactation. Diagnoses relied on clinical symptoms, serum thyroxine and TRAb, thyroid ultrasound and orbital computed tomography. The TCR CDR3 was subjected to a first round of RT-PCR using the HTBI primer set and the Qiagen OneStep RT-PCR kit. Most expanded thyroid clonotypes (frequency above 0.001) were also detected in blood, a finding suggesting that blood repertoires may reflect thyroid immune responses. Ophthalmopathy was separated from stable hyperthyroidism by a 13 V-J signature model, with approximately 89% sensitivity and about 81% specificity obtained in cross-validation and 80%/75% obtained in testing. During validation, the model predicted progression to ophthalmopathy a median of approximately 6 months ahead of onset, with 70.59% sensitivity and roughly 75% specificity. To identify distinguishing TCR V-J signatures, a discovery cohort of around 100 patients was used, comprising fewer than 45 with Graves' ophthalmopathy and some 60 with stable Graves' hyperthyroidism. Prospective prediction of ophthalmopathy was tested in an independent validation cohort consisting of 18 to 20 hyperthyroidism patients and some 17 patients who later progressed to ophthalmopathy. The roughly 94 discovery patients were randomly split 7:3 into training and test sets. The study also compared thyroid tissue and blood T-cell repertoires from five or six Graves' hyperthyroidism patients. Following sampling, methimazole starting at 30 mg daily was given to hyperthyroidism patients, and high-dose intravenous methylprednisolone was given to ophthalmopathy patients. Libraries were constructed in a second round of multiplex PCR, after which size selection and purification were carried out. Libraries were sequenced paired-end with 100 bp reads on an Illumina HiSeq2000. SOAPnuke was used to process the raw data, with reads discarded if the reads contained adapters or uncalled bases, had a mean Phred below 15, or lacked an exact constant-primer or identifier match. COPE v1.2.5 was used to merge high-quality paired reads, and clonotypes were defined as unique nucleotide sequences. MiTCR v1.1 was used to align clonotypes to the IMGT TRBV, TRBD and TRBJ reference segments. The analysis included only V-J combinations with a frequency above 0.0001, which together covered more than 99% of the repertoires. A TCS score was defined as the ratio between F50 (clonal expansion) and ExV (chaos), using BLOSUM62-based TCRdist between CDR3 peptides within each V-J. Welch's t-statistics and random forest reduced some 510 V-J features to roughly 13, which were used in a naive Bayes classifier (R e1071). Sample size was not statistically predetermined, and investigators were not blinded to group allocation. TCR Vbeta CDR3 sequencing of roughly 140 peripheral blood samples (more than 40 ophthalmopathy, 75 hyperthyroidism and roughly 17 progressor patients) is reported in the paper.

The source is a woman aged 30 to 39 with Graves disease. Donor details come from another sample of the same person, matched by shared clones. The input for sequencing was peripheral blood mononuclear cells (PBMCs), taken at new diagnosis, from a patient treated with antithyroid drugs. The sequence links TRBV15 to TRBJ1-4, with 10 middle bases fitting TRBD1. The CDR3 is CATSPDRGRNEKLFF. The sequenced DNA is TGTGCCACCAGCCCTGACAGGGGGCGGAATGAAAAACTGTTTTTT.